The 9 T cell receptor beta chains below come from one sample, sequenced in a study of tumor-infiltrating lymphocytes in primary liver carcinoma. The template, 450 to 650 ng total RNA, yielded TCR beta cDNA made with a constant-region primer. What produced the TCR beta libraries was three nested multiplex PCR rounds using slightly modified ARM-PCR. Forward primers for TRBV1-TRBV30 and a C-beta reverse primer served the first two PCR rounds, at roughly 10 cycles each. MiXCR was run by TCRdb on the multiplex PCR reads, yielding one entry per CDR3 protein. This sample has about 320,000 distinct CDR3 sequences; roughly 60% occur once, and the top ten carry approximately 15%. Out of unsorted whole blood came the blood RNA, and germline DNA was extracted as well. Sequenced material: peripheral blood. These receptors came from a woman in her thirties with primary liver carcinoma and hepatitis B virus infection.

As regards this clonotype: Compared with germline, one end of the junction differs, possibly owing to a read error. The chain links TRBV14 to TRBJ2-7; 15 nucleotides line up with TRBD2. CDR3 length: 17 residues. Looked up from germline, CDR1 is SGHDN and CDR2 is FVKESK. The CDR3 DNA reads TGTGCCAGGAGCCCCATCCTGGGACTAGCGGGAGGTAACGAGCAGTGCTTC. Translated, it gives CARSPILGLAGGNEQCF. The full variable domain, completed using reference TRBV14 and TRBJ2-7, is EAGVTQFPSHSVIEKGQTVTLRCDPISGHDNLYWYRRVMGKEIKFLLHFVKESKQDESGMPNNRFLAERTGGTYSTLKVQPAELEDSGVYFCARSPILGLAGGNEQCFGPGTRLTVT.

This clonotype was counted only a few times. This chain uses TRBV7-9 with TRBJ2-1, with D perhaps given as TRBD1 or TRBD2 (7 bases each). Germline CDR1 and CDR2: SEHNR and FQNEAQ (reference sequence). The CDR3 totals 12 residues. The V gene lost 5 bases and the J gene lost 9 bases, with 11 bases spanning the gap. The CDR3 coding sequence is TGTGCCAGCAGCCCAGGGGGGGCTGAGCAGTTCTTC. Its translation is CASSPGGAEQFF.

Points on this clonotype: One end of the junction fails to match germline, which may point to a read error. The CDR3 reads CGSSSAGLSRIDGAFF. DNA of the CDR3: TGTGGCAGCAGTTCCGCGGGCCTTTCCAGGATCGACGGGGCTTTCTTT. V is TRBV11-3 and J is TRBJ1-1, with no clear D. This CDR3 is 16 amino acids long. Germline CDR1 reads SGHNT; CDR2 reads YENEEA.

This clonotype appeared many times. V gene TRBV6-2 or TRBV6-3 combines with J gene TRBJ2-1; 8 bases fit TRBD1. The CDR3 is made up of 12 amino acids. Germline lookup yields CDR1 MNHEY and CDR2 SVGEGT. After removal of 7 bases from V and 9 bases from J, the junction contained 5 bases not matched to a gene. The CDR3 DNA reads TGTGCCAGCATGGACAGGGCGAGTGAGCAGTTCTTC. Amino acid sequence: CASMDRASEQFF.

In the case of this clonotype: A single base separates this from a much larger clone, so it may be a read error. The chain has TRBV12-3 or TRBV12-4 and TRBJ2-5; 7 positions match TRBD1. The CDR3 length is 15 residues. The CDR3 region is CASSFSGTVQEIQYF. The CDR3 DNA is TGTGCCAGCAGTTTCTCCGGGACAGTACAAGAGATCCAGTACTTC.

This chain uses TRBV6-5 with TRBJ2-3; D perhaps matches TRBD2 (5 bases). The CDR3 is made up of 16 amino acids. Germline lookup yields CDR1 MNHEY and CDR2 SVGAGI. V lost 5 bases and J 0 bases, leaving 15 bases between the germline ends. Here the CDR3 reads CASSKRAHSSTDTQYF. The CDR3 DNA follows: TGTGCCAGCAGTAAGAGGGCCCACTCTAGCACAGATACGCAGTATTTT.

Notes on this clonotype: A read error may be the cause here, since a much bigger clone is one base away. CDR3 nucleotide sequence: TGCGCCAGCAGTGAGTCGACTTCAGTAGTGGTGTTCTTC. Translated: CASSESTSVVVFF. This chain connects TRBV10-2 to TRBJ2-1; D uncertain. CDR3 length: 13 residues. Germline CDR1 and CDR2: WSHSY and SAAADI. The V end lost 0 bases, the J end lost 15 bases, and 15 bases lay between the germline ends.

This clonotype was counted at least ten times. In DNA, the CDR3 is TGTGCCAGCAGTTTAGCCGGGACTAGCTTTGAGCAGTTCTTC. This encodes CASSLAGTSFEQFF. The chain is built from TRBV12-3 or TRBV12-4 and TRBJ2-1; 9 nucleotides line up with TRBD2. Trimming removed 0 bases from V and 9 bases from J; junction bases left unmatched: 3. CDR3 length: 14 amino acids.

Notes on this clonotype: Its ends do not fully match the called genes, so a read error is possible. The gene calls are TRBV6-5 and TRBJ2-5; perhaps TRBD2 as D (6 bases). The CDR3 length is 15 residues. Germline V CDR1 and CDR2: MNHEY, SVGAGI. The CDR3 sequence: CTSSQTVGPGGTQYF. The CDR3 coding sequence is TGTACCAGCAGTCAGACAGTAGGCCCCGGGGGGACCCAGTACTTC.